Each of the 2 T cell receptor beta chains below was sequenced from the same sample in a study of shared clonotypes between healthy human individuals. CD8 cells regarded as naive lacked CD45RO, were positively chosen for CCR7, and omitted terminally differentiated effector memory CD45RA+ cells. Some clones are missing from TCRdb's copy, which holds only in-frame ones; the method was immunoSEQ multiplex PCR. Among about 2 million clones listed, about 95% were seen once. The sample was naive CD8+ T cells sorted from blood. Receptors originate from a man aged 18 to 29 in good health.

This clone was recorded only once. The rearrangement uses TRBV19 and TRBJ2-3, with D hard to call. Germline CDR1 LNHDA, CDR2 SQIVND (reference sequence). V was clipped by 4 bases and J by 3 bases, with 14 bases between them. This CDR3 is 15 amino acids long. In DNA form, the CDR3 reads TGTGCCAGTAGTACGCTCGGCGGAGATACAGATACGCAGTATTTT. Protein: CASSTLGGDTDTQYF.

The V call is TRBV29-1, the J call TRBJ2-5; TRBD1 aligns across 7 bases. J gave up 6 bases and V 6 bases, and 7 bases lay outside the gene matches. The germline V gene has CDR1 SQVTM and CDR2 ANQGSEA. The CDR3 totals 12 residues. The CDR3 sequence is CSVWVGGKTQYF. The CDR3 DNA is TGCAGCGTGTGGGTAGGGGGCAAGACCCAGTACTTC.